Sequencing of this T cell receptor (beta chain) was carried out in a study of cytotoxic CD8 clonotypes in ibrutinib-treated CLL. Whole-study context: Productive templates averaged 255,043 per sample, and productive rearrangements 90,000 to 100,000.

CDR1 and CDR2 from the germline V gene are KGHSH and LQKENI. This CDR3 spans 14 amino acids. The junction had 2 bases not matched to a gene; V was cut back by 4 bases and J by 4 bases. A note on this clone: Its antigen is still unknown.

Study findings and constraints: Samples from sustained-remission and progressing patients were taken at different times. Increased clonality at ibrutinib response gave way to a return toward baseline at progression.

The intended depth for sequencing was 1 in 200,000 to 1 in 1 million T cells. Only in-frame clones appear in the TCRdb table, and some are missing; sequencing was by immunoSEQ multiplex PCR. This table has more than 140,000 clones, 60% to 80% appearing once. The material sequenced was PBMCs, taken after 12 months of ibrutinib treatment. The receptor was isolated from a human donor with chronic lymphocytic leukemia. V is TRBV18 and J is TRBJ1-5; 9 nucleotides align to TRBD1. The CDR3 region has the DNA TGTGCCAGCTCACACGGACAGGGGAATCAGCCCCAGCATTTT. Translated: CASSHGQGNQPQHF.